The 26 T cell receptor beta chains reported below all come from one sample, sequenced in a study of blood T cell repertoires in COVID-19. Clones were read by immunoSEQ multiplex PCR, and TCRdb kept only the in-frame ones, dropping some. The repertoire includes more than 25,000 clones, about two thirds of them detected once, and about 17% sits in the top ten. The sequenced sample was peripheral blood. Receptors originate from a human donor in a cohort sampled during active COVID-19.

This clone was seen many times. The CDR3 is CASSYGSGIAHTEAFF. The CDR3 coding sequence is TGTGCCAGCAGTTACGGTTCGGGGATTGCGCACACTGAAGCTTTCTTT. The chain employs TRBV6-5 and TRBJ1-1; the D is unclear. Germline-derived CDR1 and CDR2 are MNHEY and SVGAGI. This CDR3 contains 16 residues. V gave up 2 bases and J gave up 3 bases, with 16 bases separating them.

The rearrangement links TRBV5-4 to TRBJ1-2; the D gene is possibly TRBD1 (6 bases). CDR1 is SGHNT, CDR2 YYREEE, per germline (reference sequence). The germline V and J ends were trimmed by 0 bases and 8 bases, with 11 bases remaining between them. There are 13 residues in the CDR3. The CDR3 protein is CASSLVGGRGYTF. As DNA, the CDR3 is TGTGCCAGCAGCTTGGTAGGGGGTCGGGGCTACACCTTC.

This clone was detected only a few times. The J gene is TRBJ1-1, the V gene TRBV5-1, with no clear D. The V end lost 2 bases, the J end lost 3 bases, and 11 bases lay between the germline ends. The CDR3 consists of 14 residues. Germline-derived CDR1 and CDR2 are SGHRS and YFSETQ. The DNA of the CDR3 is TGCGCCAGCAGCTTTTTGGTGCGGGACACTGAAGCTTTCTTT. This gives the protein CASSFLVRDTEAFF.

The chain uses TRBV6-5 and TRBJ2-1; 12 positions agree with TRBD2. CDR1 is MNHEY, CDR2 SVGAGI, per germline. CDR3 length: 15 amino acids. The ends lost 6 bases at V and 4 bases at J; junction bases unmatched: 4. CDR3: CASRSTSGGYNEQFF. In nucleotides, the CDR3 is TGTGCCAGCAGGTCGACTAGCGGGGGATACAATGAGCAGTTCTTC.

The chain combines TRBV5-1 with TRBJ1-2; 7 nucleotides line up with TRBD1. The ends lost 4 bases at V and 3 bases at J; junction bases unmatched: 6. This CDR3 contains 14 residues. Germline V gene lookup returns CDR1 SGHRS and CDR2 YFSETQ. CDR3 sequence (DNA): TGCGCCAGCAGCCAAGGGACAGAAGACTATGGCTACACCTTC. It yields the protein CASSQGTEDYGYTF. The complete variable domain, with remaining parts taken from reference TRBV5-1 and TRBJ1-2, reads KAGVTQTPRYLIKTRGQQVTLSCSPISGHRSVSWYQQTPGQGLQFLFEYFSETQRNKGNFPGRFSGRQFSNSRSEMNVSTLELGDSALYLCASSQGTEDYGYTFGSGTRLTVV.

The chain joins TRBV10-1 to TRBJ2-2, with D unresolved. The CDR3 contains 15 residues. Germline-derived CDR1 and CDR2 are WNHNN and SYGVQD (reference sequence). Trimming took 0 bases from V and 7 from J, leaving 12 bases between them. CDR3 sequence (DNA): TGCGCCAGCAGTGAGTCTGGCCTAGGTGACGGGGAGCTGTTTTTT. Its protein product is CASSESGLGDGELFF.

The chain uses TRBV6-5 and TRBJ1-1, with 9 bases matching TRBD1. Germline CDR1 is MNHEY and CDR2 is SVGAGI. The CDR3 contains 14 residues. The V and J ends lost 6 bases and 6 bases, in that order; junction bases with no gene match: 8. The CDR3 region has the DNA TGTGCCAGCAGCCGGACAGGGGCTCGGTCTGAAGCTTTCTTT. It yields the protein CASSRTGARSEAFF.

This chain uses TRBV19 with TRBJ1-1; the D gene is possibly TRBD1 (6 bases). From germline, CDR1 is LNHDA and CDR2 SQIVND (reference sequence). Trimming removed 4 bases from V and 1 base from J, with 10 bases in between. This CDR3 has 14 amino acids. Written as DNA, the CDR3 is TGTGCCAGTAGTAGGAGACAGGAGAACACTGAAGCTTTCTTT. It encodes CASSRRQENTEAFF.

This clone was seen a handful of times. The chain carries TRBV6-5 and TRBJ2-1; 8 bases are shared with TRBD2. The CDR3 is 15 residues long. CDR1 MNHEY and CDR2 SVGAGI come from the germline V gene. V was pared by 7 bases and J by 8 bases, with 13 bases of the junction left unmatched. CDR3 sequence: CASNTIAGRFDEQFF. The CDR3 DNA reads as TGTGCCAGCAACACAATAGCGGGACGCTTCGATGAGCAGTTCTTC.

This clone has just one count. The chain combines TRBV10-3 with TRBJ1-2; D is uncertain. Trimming pared 4 bases from V and 3 bases from J, leaving 9 bases between. This CDR3 is 13 amino acids long. CDR1 is ENHRY and CDR2 is SYGVKD in the germline V gene. CDR3 region: CAISVRGDYGYTF. The CDR3 DNA reads as TGTGCCATCAGTGTGCGGGGTGACTATGGCTACACCTTC.

This clone was counted once. The rearrangement joins TRBV2 to TRBJ1-5, with 7 positions matching TRBD1. The CDR3 runs 15 residues. Per germline, CDR1 SNHLY and CDR2 FYNNEI. With 6 bases clipped from V and 0 bases from J, the junction kept 5 bases outside the gene matches. DNA of the CDR3: TGTGCCAGCAGCGAACAGGGGTTTAGCAATCAGCCCCAGCATTTT. Translation gives CASSEQGFSNQPQHF.

The CDR3: CASSLGFELETQYF. As DNA, the CDR3 is TGTGCCAGCAGCTTAGGATTCGAGTTGGAGACCCAGTACTTC. J is TRBJ2-5 and V is TRBV7-8, with D unclear. The CDR3 is 14 amino acids. CDR1 and CDR2 from the germline V gene are SGHVS and FQNEAQ. V lost 1 base to trimming and J lost 5 bases, with 11 bases between them.

The gene calls are TRBV28 and TRBJ1-4; TRBD1 might be the D (5 bases). The germline V and J ends were trimmed by 2 bases and 8 bases, with 12 bases remaining between them. The germline gives CDR1 MDHEN, CDR2 SYDVKM. This CDR3 has 14 residues. Here the CDR3 reads CASSLPARGEKLFF. CDR3 DNA sequence: TGTGCCAGCAGTTTACCCGCCCGGGGGGAAAAACTGTTTTTT.

The J gene is TRBJ1-1, the V gene TRBV10-1, with D unclear. CDR1 is WNHNN, CDR2 SYGVQD, per germline (reference sequence). Between the trimmed V and J ends, which lost 5 bases and 0 bases, there was a span of 7 bases. The CDR3 is 13 residues long. The CDR3 here is CASSTALNTEAFF. The DNA for the CDR3 is TGCGCCAGCAGTACAGCCTTGAACACTGAAGCTTTCTTT.

This clone was counted a few times. V gene TRBV7-2 combines with J gene TRBJ2-7; the match to TRBD2 covers 9 bases. The J segment lost 0 bases and the V segment lost 2 bases, leaving 2 bases of the junction unmatched. Germline V gives CDR1 SGHTA, CDR2 FQGNSA. CDR3 length: 15 amino acids. CDR3 coding DNA: TGTGCCAGCAGCTTAAGCGGGGGGATCTCCTACGAGCAGTACTTC. The encoded protein is CASSLSGGISYEQYF.

This clone was seen ten or more times. This sequence joins TRBV6-2 or TRBV6-3 and TRBJ1-5; no definite D call. Germline V CDR1 and CDR2: MNHEY, SVGEGT. Trimming took off 3 bases at V and 0 bases at J, with 21 bases between the two ends. The CDR3 has 19 amino acids. The CDR3 nucleotides read TGTGCCAGCAGTTATCGAAGAATAGGAGGTCTCTATAGCAATCAGCCCCAGCATTTT. This codes for CASSYRRIGGLYSNQPQHF.

The chain links TRBV11-3 to TRBJ2-3; 8 bases fit TRBD1. This CDR3 contains 14 residues. Per germline, CDR1 SGHNT and CDR2 YENEEA. Trimming removed 2 bases from V and 4 bases from J; junction bases left unmatched: 2. The CDR3 DNA reads as TGTGCCAGCAGCTTAACAGGGGGGTCAGATACGCAGTATTTT. The encoded protein is CASSLTGGSDTQYF.

The genes are TRBV4-3 and TRBJ1-3; a possible D gene is TRBD1 (5 bases). CDR3 length: 16 amino acids. V was clipped by 1 base and J by 4 bases, with 14 bases between them. CDR1 and CDR2 (germline): LGHNA, YSLEER. This CDR3 is CASSQAPTVRGNTIYF. The CDR3 bases are TGCGCCAGCAGCCAAGCTCCGACAGTACGAGGAAACACCATATATTTT.

This clone came up once. This rearrangement joins TRBV6-1 to TRBJ2-5; D might be TRBD2 (6 bases). V lost 1 base, J lost 5 bases, and 14 bases lay in between. The CDR3 totals 15 residues. Germline-derived CDR1 and CDR2 are MNHNS and SASEGT. The CDR3 loop reads CASSEDGTSWETQYF. The CDR3 DNA reads as TGTGCCAGCAGTGAAGATGGTACTAGCTGGGAGACCCAGTACTTC.

This clone appeared a few times. J is TRBJ1-1 and V is TRBV5-1, with 8 bases aligning to TRBD1. The CDR3 extends over 14 amino acids. V lost 3 bases, J lost 5 bases, and 6 bases stayed unmatched. Germline values: CDR1 SGHRS, CDR2 YFSETQ. The CDR3 sequence is CASSSSRGQTEAFF. The CDR3 DNA sequence: TGCGCCAGCAGCTCCTCCAGGGGGCAAACTGAAGCTTTCTTT.

The chain is built from TRBV5-1 and TRBJ2-7, with a possible D match to TRBD2 (5 bases). CDR1 SGHRS and CDR2 YFSETQ come from the germline V gene. The CDR3 covers 13 residues. Trimming stripped 3 bases from V and 5 bases from J, with 12 bases between. The CDR3 DNA reads as TGCGCCAGCAGCTATGAGGGTCGGAACGAGCAGTACTTC. Its protein product is CASSYEGRNEQYF.

The chain's CDR3 is CASSRGAADTIYF. DNA of the CDR3: TGTGCCAGCAGTCGCGGGGCCGCGGACACCATATATTTT. The chain joins TRBV28 to TRBJ1-3, with D possibly matching TRBD1 (5 bases). The V end was cut by 5 bases, the J end by 8 bases, with 13 bases between. Germline CDR1 MDHEN, CDR2 SYDVKM. This CDR3 contains 13 residues.

The chain recombines TRBV18 with TRBJ2-3; D unresolved. Trimming stripped 4 bases from V and 3 bases from J, with 5 bases between. Per the germline V gene, CDR1 is KGHSH and CDR2 is LQKENI. This CDR3 comprises 12 residues. CDR3 DNA: TGTGCCAGCTCACAGCTAACAGATACGCAGTATTTT. Its translation: CASSQLTDTQYF. The variable domain in full, with the rest retrieved from reference TRBV18 and TRBJ2-3, is NAGVMQNPRHLVRRRGQEARLRCSPMKGHSHVYWYRQLPEEGLKFMVYLQKENIIDESGMPKERFSAEFPKEGPSILRIQQVVRGDSAAYFCASSQLTDTQYFGPGTRLTVL.

This clone was recorded a few times. CDR3 DNA: TGCGCCAGCAGTGAGTCAATAGCGGCAATTGAGCAGTTCTTC. This sequence encodes CASSESIAAIEQFF. The V gene is TRBV10-1, the J gene TRBJ2-1; D possibly corresponds to TRBD2 (6 bases). The germline CDR1 and CDR2 sequences are WNHNN and SYGVQD (reference sequence). CDR3 length equals 14 residues. V lost 0 bases, J lost 9 bases, and 12 bases lay in between.

The chain joins TRBV4-3 to TRBJ1-1; a weak D match, TRBD1 (6 bases). Germline lookup yields CDR1 LGHNA and CDR2 YSLEER. Trimming took 0 bases from V and 2 from J, leaving 13 bases between them. There are 16 residues in the CDR3. The CDR3 loop reads CASSQENRVGNTEAFF. In DNA form, the CDR3 reads TGCGCCAGCAGCCAAGAAAACAGGGTAGGAAACACTGAAGCTTTCTTT.

This chain connects TRBV24-1 to TRBJ2-5; a weak D match, TRBD1 (6 bases). V was trimmed by 7 bases and J by 7 bases, leaving 12 bases between them. Germline V gene data show CDR1 as KGHDR and CDR2 as SFDVKD. The CDR3 has 12 amino acids. The chain's CDR3 is CATSQGFGTQYF. The CDR3 nucleotides are TGTGCCACCAGCCAGGGGTTTGGGACCCAGTACTTC.